A selection of T cell receptor beta chains follows, all from one sample in a study of radiotherapy plus CTLA-4 blockade in lung cancer. Sequencing used immunoSEQ multiplex PCR; TCRdb keeps in-frame clones, though not all of them. This sample has approximately 80,000 clones; under 75% occur once, and the top ten carry 9.5% to 10%. Sequencing used peripheral blood, obtained from a patient treated with radiotherapy plus ipilimumab. These receptors came from a human donor with non-small cell lung cancer whose response to radiotherapy plus ipilimumab could not be evaluated. Both conserved end residues are part of each CDR3. A D gene is named only where the DNA matches it firmly. Rows may omit the clone size; those that give it use once, few, many or a size class.

clone_size	d_call	v_call	j_call	cdr3_nt	cdr3_aa
.	.	TRBV5-1	TRBJ1-2	TGCGCCAGCACCGAGGCAGAGTTCTTATTCTATGGCTACACCTTC	CASTEAEFLFYGYTF
.	.	TRBV7-6	TRBJ1-4	TGTGCCAGCAGCTCGGTAGTGGGCAGGAGGAGGGAAAAACTGTTTTTT	CASSSVVGRRREKLFF
.	.	TRBV5-1	TRBJ2-3	TGCGCCAGCAGCTTACGGGGATTTAGCACAGATACGCAGTATTTT	CASSLRGFSTDTQYF
many	.	TRBV7-2	TRBJ1-3	TGTGCCAGCAGCTTAGCCGGGGGGTTCTGGGGAGGAAACACCATATATTTT	CASSLAGGFWGGNTIYF
once	TRBD1	TRBV7-8	TRBJ1-2	TGTGCCAGCAGCCAACAGGGGGCCTCTAACTATGGCTACACCTTC	CASSQQGASNYGYTF
once	TRBD1	TRBV5-4	TRBJ2-7	TGTGCCAGCAGCGATCAGGGGGCCTACGAGCAGTACTTC	CASSDQGAYEQYF
.	TRBD2	TRBV7-7	TRBJ2-1	TGTGCCAGCAGCTTAGAGCGGGGGATGGGTGAGCAGTTCTTC	CASSLERGMGEQFF
.	TRBD2	TRBV6-1	TRBJ2-7	TGTGCCAGCAGTAAAAACGGACTAGCTAACGAGCAGTACTTC	CASSKNGLANEQYF
.	.	TRBV6-1	TRBJ1-2	TGTGCCAGCAGTGAAATCTCAGGGGTCTATGGCTACACCTTC	CASSEISGVYGYTF
few	.	TRBV5-4	TRBJ1-5	TGTGCCAGCAGCCAGGGATATAGCAATCAGCCCCAGCATTTT	CASSQGYSNQPQHF
.	TRBD2	TRBV15	TRBJ2-7	TGTGCCACCAGCAGAGAGCGGGGGGTAGTCTACGAGCAGTACTTC	CATSRERGVVYEQYF
few	TRBD2	TRBV5-1	TRBJ2-7	TGCGCCAGCAGCTTGACTAGCGGGACCAACTACGAGCAGTACTTC	CASSLTSGTNYEQYF
few	.	TRBV7-9	TRBJ1-3	TGTGCCAGCAGCTTAGGAGGCAGCAACACCATATATTTT	CASSLGGSNTIYF
.	TRBD1	TRBV4-3	TRBJ1-4	TGCGCCAGCAGCCCCGCGGACAGGGGTAATGAAAAACTGTTTTTT	CASSPADRGNEKLFF
few	.	TRBV5-4	TRBJ1-1	TGTGCCAGCAGCCAAACGATTGGAGGTAACACTGAAGCTTTCTTT	CASSQTIGGNTEAFF
few	TRBD1	TRBV12-5	TRBJ2-7	TGTGCTAGTGGCCTACAGGGGGGAGGCGAGCAGTACTTC	CASGLQGGGEQYF
.	.	TRBV28	TRBJ2-7	TGTGCCAGCAGTTGGACATTGCCCGAGCAGTACTTC	CASSWTLPEQYF
.	.	TRBV19	TRBJ2-2	TGTGCCAGTAGTAATCCCATCATCCCGAACACCGGGGAGCTGTTTTTT	CASSNPIIPNTGELFF
.	TRBD2	TRBV5-1	TRBJ2-1	TGCGCCAGCAGCTGGACGACTAGCGGGGGCAACAATGAGCAGTTCTTC	CASSWTTSGGNNEQFF
.	.	TRBV11-2	TRBJ2-5	TGTGCCAGCACTGGGCCCAATGCGGAGACCCAGTACTTC	CASTGPNAETQYF
few	.	TRBV4-3	TRBJ2-1	TGCGCCAGCAGCCAACTGGAGGGAACCGATGAGCAGTTCTTC	CASSQLEGTDEQFF
.	.	TRBV5-4	TRBJ2-7	TGTGCCAGCAGCTTTGACTTAAGTAACTACGAGCAGTACTTC	CASSFDLSNYEQYF
.	TRBD1	TRBV7-2	TRBJ2-5	TGTGCCAGCAGCCTCGGACAGGTCCAAGAGACCCAGTACTTC	CASSLGQVQETQYF
.	TRBD1	TRBV12-5	TRBJ1-2	TGTGCTAGTGGTTTGGGGGACAGGGGGCTCGGCTACACCTTC	CASGLGDRGLGYTF
few	.	TRBV19	TRBJ1-5	TGTGCCAGTCAATCTACCCAGGGCCATCAGCCCCAGCATTTT	CASQSTQGHQPQHF
.	.	TRBV7-2	TRBJ1-5	TGTGCCAGCAGCCCTCAGAGGGAAGGACAGCCCCAGCATTTT	CASSPQREGQPQHF
.	.	TRBV5-4	TRBJ2-3	TGTGCCAGCAGCTTGGTAGAGGGTGGTACGCAGTATTTT	CASSLVEGGTQYF
once	.	TRBV27	TRBJ2-7	TGTGCCAGACGGCGGTGCTTCGCCTCTTCCTACGAGCAGTACTTC	CARRRCFASSYEQYF
.	.	TRBV27	TRBJ2-3	TGTGCCAGCAGTTTCGGTTATCCCACAGATACGCAGTATTTT	CASSFGYPTDTQYF
.	.	TRBV7-8	TRBJ2-7	TGCGCCAGCAGCCAAGAGCGCAGTTACGCCGAGCAGTACTTC	CASSQERSYAEQYF
.	.	TRBV19	TRBJ1-5	TGTGCCAGTAAGGCAGGGGAAGTTAGTCAGCCCCAGCATTTT	CASKAGEVSQPQHF
few	TRBD2	TRBV19	TRBJ2-7	TGTGCCAGTAGGAACGAGCGGGGGGTTTTTAACTACGAGCAGTACTTC	CASRNERGVFNYEQYF
.	.	TRBV7-3	TRBJ1-5	TGTGCCAGCAGCCTCCTCGGACAGAACAATCAGCCCCAGCATTTT	CASSLLGQNNQPQHF
.	.	TRBV5-5	TRBJ1-6	TGTGCCAGCAGCTTGTTGGCAGGCCCTGGTTCACCCCTCCACTTT	CASSLLAGPGSPLHF
.	.	TRBV7-9	TRBJ1-4	TGTGCCAGCAGCTTAAGGACAAACCCTAATGAAAAACTGTTTTTT	CASSLRTNPNEKLFF
.	.	TRBV5-5	TRBJ2-5	TGTGCCAGCAGCTTGGGGGGGGTACAAGAGACCCAGTACTTC	CASSLGGVQETQYF
.	.	TRBV18	TRBJ2-5	TGTGCCACCTCAGGGCAGCAAGAGACCCAGTACTTC	CATSGQQETQYF
.	TRBD1	TRBV7-8	TRBJ2-7	TGTGCCAGCAGCTTAGACAGGGGCGCCTACGAGCAGTACTTC	CASSLDRGAYEQYF
.	.	TRBV7-2	TRBJ2-3	TGTGCCAGCAGCTTAAACGGGGGCACAGATACGCAGTATTTT	CASSLNGGTDTQYF
.	.	TRBV5-8	TRBJ2-1	TGTGCCAGCAGCTTGGAACCCTACTACAATGAGCAGTTCTTC	CASSLEPYYNEQFF
.	TRBD1	TRBV27	TRBJ2-1	TGTGCCAGCAGGACGAACGAAGGGGGCATGGTCAATGAGCAGTTCTTC	CASRTNEGGMVNEQFF
.	.	TRBV28	TRBJ2-2	TGTGCCAGCAGCTCCACAGGGTCCGGGGAGCTGTTTTTT	CASSSTGSGELFF
.	TRBD1	TRBV10-2	TRBJ2-3	TGCGCCAGCAGTGAGTCGGGGACGGGGGCTACAGGGGGGCAGTATTTT	CASSESGTGATGGQYF
.	.	TRBV19	TRBJ1-1	TGTGCCAGTAGTCTTTTGGACAGCACTTTTGGGACCAACACTGAAGCTTTCTTT	CASSLLDSTFGTNTEAFF
.	.	TRBV6-5	TRBJ2-7	TGTGCCAGCAGTTCCCTCGGTTTTGAGCAGTACTTC	CASSSLGFEQYF
few	TRBD1	TRBV14	TRBJ2-7	TGTGCCAGCAGCCAGGGCCCTCGGACAGGGGACTACGAGCAGTACTTC	CASSQGPRTGDYEQYF
.	.	TRBV7-2	TRBJ2-3	TGTGCCAGCGGGAGCGGCACAGATACGCAGTATTTT	CASGSGTDTQYF
.	.	TRBV19	TRBJ2-1	TGTGCCAGTAGTCGGGGTTACAATGAGCAGTTCTTC	CASSRGYNEQFF
few	TRBD1	TRBV5-1	TRBJ1-2	TGCGCCAGCAGCTTGGGGGACAGGAACTATGGCTACACCTTC	CASSLGDRNYGYTF
.	.	TRBV18	TRBJ2-5	TGTGCCAGCTCATCCGGAGGGGAGACCCAGTACTTC	CASSSGGETQYF
.	.	TRBV7-9	TRBJ1-3	TGTGCCAGCAGCTTAGCGGGCGGGAGCTCTGGAAACACCATATATTTT	CASSLAGGSSGNTIYF